This T cell receptor (beta chain) was sequenced in a study of CD8 T cells in Susac syndrome. Sequencing of TCR beta was performed on blood CD8+ and CD4+ T cells. CD8+ and CD4+ T cells were negatively isolated; TEMRA cells were FACS-enriched. About 0.5 to 1 ug RNA was reverse transcribed with random hexamers. The CDR3 of TCR beta was amplified by immunoSEQ multiplex PCR across 54 Vbeta and 13 Jbeta. TCRdb processed the immunoSEQ multiplex PCR reads anew with MiXCR; each CDR3 protein has one entry. The sample holds more than 150,000 distinct CDR3 sequences, under 95% seen once. This receptor was obtained from a human donor in good health. Source material: CD4+ T cells from PBMCs.

In DNA, the CDR3 is TGTGCCAGCAGTTACGACACCGGGGAGCTGTTTTTT. Translation: CASSYDTGELFF. The chain is built from TRBV6-2 or TRBV6-3 and TRBJ2-2; D call uncertain. Trimming took off 2 bases at V and 3 bases at J, with 1 base between the two ends. From germline, CDR1 is MNHEY and CDR2 SVGEGT. This CDR3 has 12 residues.